The rows below give T cell receptor beta chains drawn from one sample of a study of response to subunit inactivated influenza vaccine. TCRdb re-analysed the RT-PCR reads in MiXCR, keeping a single row per CDR3 protein. The sample has roughly 540,000 distinct CDR3 sequences; approximately 20% are singletons. The same sample was also used in a study of T cells expressing NK-cell markers.

Specimen: CD4+ T cells sorted from PBMCs, collected roughly 13 days after vaccination. These receptors were taken from a man aged 50 to 59 who received an inactivated influenza vaccine. CDR3s include the opening cysteine and the closing phenylalanine or tryptophan. D genes are given only for firm matches. Part of the rows lack a size; the others show once, few, many or a class for expanded clones.

V gene,D gene,J gene,clone size,CDR3 DNA,CDR3 protein
TRBV5-1,-,TRBJ2-6,many,TGCGCCAGCAGCTTGGTGGTATCTGGGGCCAACGTCCTGACTTTC,CASSLVVSGANVLTF
TRBV5-1,-,TRBJ2-3,-,TGCGCCAGCAGCTTGGCCTGGCAAAGAGATACGCAGTATTTT,CASSLAWQRDTQYF
TRBV12-3/TRBV12-4,TRBD1,TRBJ1-5,-,TGTGCCAGCAGCTATGGACAGGGTTTGAGAGGCAATCAGCCCCAGCATTTT,CASSYGQGLRGNQPQHF
TRBV6-1,-,TRBJ1-5,-,TGTGCCAGCAGTCCGGCCCGCAATCAGCTCCAGCATTTT,CASSPARNQLQHF
TRBV6-1,TRBD1,TRBJ2-1,-,TGTGCCAGCAACCCGACAGGGAAGAATGAGCAGTTCTTC,CASNPTGKNEQFF
TRBV4-1,TRBD1,TRBJ1-4,-,TGCGCCAGCAGCCGCGGGACAGGGGGAACTGAAAAACTGTTTTTT,CASSRGTGGTEKLFF
TRBV25-1,TRBD2,TRBJ2-1,-,TGTGCCAGCAGTGATTCAGTACTAGCGGGAAAGAATGAGCAGTTCTTC,CASSDSVLAGKNEQFF
TRBV12-5,TRBD2,TRBJ2-1,few,TGTGCTAGTGTGCTAGCGGGAGGCAACGAGCAGTTCTTC,CASVLAGGNEQFF
TRBV7-8,-,TRBJ1-5,few,TGTGCCAGCAGCCACGACAGGTCCTACGGGCCCCAGCATTTT,CASSHDRSYGPQHF
TRBV14,-,TRBJ1-1,few,TGTGCCAGCAGCCAAGGGGTAGCAGGCACTGAAGCTTTCTTT,CASSQGVAGTEAFF
TRBV3-1,-,TRBJ1-3,few,TGTGCCAGCAGCCCAGGTGGCGGGGCTGGAAACACCATATATTTT,CASSPGGGAGNTIYF
TRBV4-1,-,TRBJ2-7,-,TGCGCCAGCAGCCAGACTAGGATCCCCCGCGGAGTCTACGAGCAGTACTTC,CASSQTRIPRGVYEQYF
TRBV6-4,-,TRBJ2-7,few,TGTGCCAGCAGATATTTGAGGTTAGGCTACGAGCAGTACTTC,CASRYLRLGYEQYF
TRBV7-8,-,TRBJ2-5,-,TGTGCCAGCAGCTTTAAACCGGGACCGACCCAAGAGACCCAGTACTTC,CASSFKPGPTQETQYF
TRBV20-1,TRBD2,TRBJ2-5,-,TGCAGTGCTAGAGACCCCACTAGCGGGAGTTCTCAAGAGACCCAGTACTTC,CSARDPTSGSSQETQYF
TRBV6-5,-,TRBJ2-5,few,TGTGCCAGCAGTTACCGGAGACAGCACCTCCAAGAGACCCAGTACTTC,CASSYRRQHLQETQYF
TRBV20-1,-,TRBJ2-5,-,TGCAGTGCGACGCAGGGACGGGAGACCCAGTACTTC,CSATQGRETQYF
TRBV28,-,TRBJ2-3,-,TGTGCCAGCAGTCCTGCGGGGAGGACAGATACGCAGTATTTT,CASSPAGRTDTQYF
TRBV12-3/TRBV12-4,-,TRBJ1-1,many,TGTGCCAGCAGTTTATCGGCTACCGGGGGGCGCCTTCATTTCTTT,CASSLSATGGRLHFF
TRBV5-1,-,TRBJ2-1,few,TGCGCCAGCAGCTTGGGTTTTAGCGTGCCCTACAATGAGCAGTTCTTC,CASSLGFSVPYNEQFF
TRBV15,TRBD1,TRBJ2-3,few,TGTGCCACCAGCAGATCACAGGGGGCCAGCACAGATACGCAGTATTTT,CATSRSQGASTDTQYF
TRBV12-3/TRBV12-4,-,TRBJ1-1,many,TGTGCCAGCAGTTTGAACAGCTTGAACACTGAAGCTTTCTTT,CASSLNSLNTEAFF
TRBV7-2,TRBD2,TRBJ2-3,-,TGTGCCAGCAGTTCCCGCGGCGGGAGTAGGGATACGCAGTATTTT,CASSSRGGSRDTQYF